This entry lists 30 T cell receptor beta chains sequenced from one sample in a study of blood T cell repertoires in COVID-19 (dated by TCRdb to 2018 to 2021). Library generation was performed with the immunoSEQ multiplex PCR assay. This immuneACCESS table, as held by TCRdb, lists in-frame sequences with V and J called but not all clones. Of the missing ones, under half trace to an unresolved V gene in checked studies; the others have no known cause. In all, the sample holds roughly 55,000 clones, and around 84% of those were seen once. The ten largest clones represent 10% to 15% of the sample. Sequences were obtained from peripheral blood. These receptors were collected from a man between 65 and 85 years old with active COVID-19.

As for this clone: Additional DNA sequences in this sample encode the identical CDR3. The CDR3 nucleotides read TGCAGTGCTAGAGCCGGAGATACGCAGTATTTT. This translates into CSARAGDTQYF. The chain has TRBV20-1 and TRBJ2-3; D not certain. The V gene lost 1 base and the J gene lost 5 bases, with 4 bases spanning the gap. Germline V gene data show CDR1 as DFQATT and CDR2 as SNEGSKA (reference sequence). This CDR3 has 11 residues.

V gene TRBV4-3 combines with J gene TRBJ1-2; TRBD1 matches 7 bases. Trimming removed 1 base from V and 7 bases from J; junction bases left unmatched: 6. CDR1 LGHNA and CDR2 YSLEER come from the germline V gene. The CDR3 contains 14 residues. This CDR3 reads CASSQAEGAGGYTF. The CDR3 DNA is TGCGCCAGCAGCCAAGCCGAGGGGGCAGGTGGCTACACCTTC.

CDR3 sequence (DNA): TGCAGTGCTACCGGGGATGGCTACACCTTC. The encoded protein is CSATGDGYTF. The rearrangement links TRBV20-1 to TRBJ1-2; D unresolved. The CDR3 is made up of 10 amino acids. Germline CDR1 is DFQATT and CDR2 is SNEGSKA (reference sequence). V was shortened by 4 bases and J by 6 bases, with 6 bases between the two germline ends.

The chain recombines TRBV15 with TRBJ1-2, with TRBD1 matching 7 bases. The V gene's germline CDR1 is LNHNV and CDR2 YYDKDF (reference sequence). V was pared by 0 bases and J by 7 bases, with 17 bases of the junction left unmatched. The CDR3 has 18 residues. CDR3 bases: TGTGCCACCAGCAGAGATTGGCCAGGGGGGATGTTATGGGGTGGCTACACCTTC. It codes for CATSRDWPGGMLWGGYTF. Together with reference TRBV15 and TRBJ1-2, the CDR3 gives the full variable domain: DAMVIQNPRYQVTQFGKPVTLSCSQTLNHNVMYWYQQKSSQAPKLLFHYYDKDFNNEADTPDNFQSRRPNTSFCFLDIRSPGLGDTAMYLCATSRDWPGGMLWGGYTFGSGTRLTVV.

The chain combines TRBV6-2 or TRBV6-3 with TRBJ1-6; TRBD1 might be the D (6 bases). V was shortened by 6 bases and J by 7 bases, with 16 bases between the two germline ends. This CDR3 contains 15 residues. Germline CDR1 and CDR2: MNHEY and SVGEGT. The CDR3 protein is CASSRTTGSNSPLHF. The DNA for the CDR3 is TGTGCCAGCAGCCGCACGACAGGATCAAATTCACCCCTCCACTTT.

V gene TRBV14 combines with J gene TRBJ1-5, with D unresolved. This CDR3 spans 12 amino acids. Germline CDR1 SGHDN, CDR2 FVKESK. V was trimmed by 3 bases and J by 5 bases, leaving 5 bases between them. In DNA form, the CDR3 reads TGTGCCAGCAGCCAGGCTGATCAGCCCCAGCATTTT. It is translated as CASSQADQPQHF.

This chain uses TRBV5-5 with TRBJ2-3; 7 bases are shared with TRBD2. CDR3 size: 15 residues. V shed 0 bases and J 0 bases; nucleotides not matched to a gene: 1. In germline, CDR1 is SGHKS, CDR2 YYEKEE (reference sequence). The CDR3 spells CASSLGLASTDTQYF. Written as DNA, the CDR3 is TGTGCCAGCAGCTTGGGACTAGCTAGCACAGATACGCAGTATTTT.

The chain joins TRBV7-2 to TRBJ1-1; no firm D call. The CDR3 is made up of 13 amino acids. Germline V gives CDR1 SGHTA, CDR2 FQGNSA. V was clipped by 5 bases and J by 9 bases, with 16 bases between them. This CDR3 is CASSTNPGQKAFF. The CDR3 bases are TGTGCCAGCAGCACGAACCCGGGTCAGAAAGCTTTCTTT.

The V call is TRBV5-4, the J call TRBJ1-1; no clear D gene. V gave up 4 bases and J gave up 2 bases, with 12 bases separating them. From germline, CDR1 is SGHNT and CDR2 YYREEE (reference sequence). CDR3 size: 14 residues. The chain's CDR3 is CASSQSQVNTEAFF. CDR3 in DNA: TGTGCCAGCAGCCAAAGCCAGGTTAACACTGAAGCTTTCTTT.

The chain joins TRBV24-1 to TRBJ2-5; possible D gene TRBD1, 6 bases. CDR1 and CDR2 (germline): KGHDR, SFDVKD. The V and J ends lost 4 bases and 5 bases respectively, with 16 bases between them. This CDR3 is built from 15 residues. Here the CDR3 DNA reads TGTGCCACCAGTGACCCTCCACCAGGGGATGAGACCCAGTACTTC. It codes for CATSDPPPGDETQYF.

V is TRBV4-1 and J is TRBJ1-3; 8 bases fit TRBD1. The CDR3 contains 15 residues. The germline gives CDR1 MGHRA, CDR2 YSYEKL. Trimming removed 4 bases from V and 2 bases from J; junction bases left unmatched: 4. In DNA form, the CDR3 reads TGCGCCAGCAGCCGCGAGGACAGGGCTGGAAACACCATATATTTT. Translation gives CASSREDRAGNTIYF.

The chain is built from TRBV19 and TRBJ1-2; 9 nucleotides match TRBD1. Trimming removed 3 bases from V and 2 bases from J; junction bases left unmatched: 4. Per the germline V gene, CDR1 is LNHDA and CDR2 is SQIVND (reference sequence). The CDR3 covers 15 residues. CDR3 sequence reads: CASSMSGTGNYGYTF. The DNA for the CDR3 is TGTGCCAGTAGTATGAGCGGGACAGGGAACTATGGCTACACCTTC.

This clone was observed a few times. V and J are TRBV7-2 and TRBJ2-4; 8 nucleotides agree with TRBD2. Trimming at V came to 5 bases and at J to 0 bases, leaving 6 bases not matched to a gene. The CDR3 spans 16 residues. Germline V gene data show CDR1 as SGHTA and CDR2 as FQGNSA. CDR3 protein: CASSQSGGLAKNIQYF. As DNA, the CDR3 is TGTGCCAGCAGCCAAAGCGGGGGACTAGCCAAAAACATTCAGTACTTC.

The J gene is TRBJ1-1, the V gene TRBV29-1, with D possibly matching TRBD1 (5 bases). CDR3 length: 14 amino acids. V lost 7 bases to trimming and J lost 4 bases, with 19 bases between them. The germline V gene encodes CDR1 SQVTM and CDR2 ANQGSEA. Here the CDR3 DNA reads TGCAGCGCACCCCTGCAGGGCGTGGGCACTGAAGCTTTCTTT. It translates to CSAPLQGVGTEAFF.

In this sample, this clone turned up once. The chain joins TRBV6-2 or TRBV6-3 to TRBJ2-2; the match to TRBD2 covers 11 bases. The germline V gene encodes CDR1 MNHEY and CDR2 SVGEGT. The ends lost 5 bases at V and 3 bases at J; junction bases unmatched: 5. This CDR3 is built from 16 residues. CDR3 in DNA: TGTGCCAGCAGTCCAACTAGCGGGGGCTACACCGGGGAGCTGTTTTTT. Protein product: CASSPTSGGYTGELFF.

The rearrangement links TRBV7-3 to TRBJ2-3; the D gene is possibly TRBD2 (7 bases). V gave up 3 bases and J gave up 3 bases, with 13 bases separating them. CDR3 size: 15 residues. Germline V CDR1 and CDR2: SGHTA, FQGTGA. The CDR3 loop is CASSLGGGGTDTQYF. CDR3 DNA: TGTGCCAGCAGCTTGGGCGGGGGCGGAACAGATACGCAGTATTTT.

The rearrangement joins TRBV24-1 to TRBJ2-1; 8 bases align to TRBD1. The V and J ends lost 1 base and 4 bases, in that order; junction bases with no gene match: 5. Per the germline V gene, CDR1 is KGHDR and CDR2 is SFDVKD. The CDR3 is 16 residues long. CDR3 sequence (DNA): TGTGCCACCAGTGATTTAACAGGGGGGAAGTACAATGAGCAGTTCTTC. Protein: CATSDLTGGKYNEQFF.

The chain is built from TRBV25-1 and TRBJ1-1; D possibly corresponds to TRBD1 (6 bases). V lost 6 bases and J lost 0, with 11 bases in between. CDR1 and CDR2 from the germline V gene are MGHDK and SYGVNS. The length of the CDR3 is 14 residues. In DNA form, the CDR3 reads TGTGCCAGCAGGGTCACAGGGTTGAACACTGAAGCTTTCTTT. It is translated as CASRVTGLNTEAFF.

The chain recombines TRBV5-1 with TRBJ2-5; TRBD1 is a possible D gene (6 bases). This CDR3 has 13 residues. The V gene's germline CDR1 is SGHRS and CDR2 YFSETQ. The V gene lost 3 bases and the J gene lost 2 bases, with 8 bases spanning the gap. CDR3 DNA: TGCGCCAGCAGCTGGACAGTTCAAGAGACCCAGTACTTC. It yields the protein CASSWTVQETQYF.

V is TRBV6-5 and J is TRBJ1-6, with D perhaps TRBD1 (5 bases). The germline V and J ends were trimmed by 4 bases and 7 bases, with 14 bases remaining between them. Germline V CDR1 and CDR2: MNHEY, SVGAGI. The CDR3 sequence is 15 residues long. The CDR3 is CASSSRRVENSPLHF. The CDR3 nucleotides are TGTGCCAGCAGTTCGCGCAGGGTGGAAAATTCACCCCTCCACTTT.

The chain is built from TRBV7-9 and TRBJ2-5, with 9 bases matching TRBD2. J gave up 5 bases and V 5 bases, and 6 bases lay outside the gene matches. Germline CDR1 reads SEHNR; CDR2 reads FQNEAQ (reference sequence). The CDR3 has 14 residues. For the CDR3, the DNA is TGTGCCAGCAGCACCGGGACTAGCTCCGAGACCCAGTACTTC. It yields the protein CASSTGTSSETQYF.

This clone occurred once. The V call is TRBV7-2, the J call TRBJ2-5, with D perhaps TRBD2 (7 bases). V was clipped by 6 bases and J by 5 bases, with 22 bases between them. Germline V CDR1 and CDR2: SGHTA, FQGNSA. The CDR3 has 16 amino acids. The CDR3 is CASSTAGAGAGETQYF. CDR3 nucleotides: TGTGCCAGCAGTACCGCGGGGGCGGGGGCCGGGGAGACCCAGTACTTC.

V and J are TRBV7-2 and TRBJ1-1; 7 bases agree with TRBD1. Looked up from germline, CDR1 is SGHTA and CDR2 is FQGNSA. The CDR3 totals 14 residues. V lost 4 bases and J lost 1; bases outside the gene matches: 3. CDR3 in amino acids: CASSSRTGNTEAFF. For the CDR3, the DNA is TGTGCCAGCAGCTCCAGGACAGGGAACACTGAAGCTTTCTTT.

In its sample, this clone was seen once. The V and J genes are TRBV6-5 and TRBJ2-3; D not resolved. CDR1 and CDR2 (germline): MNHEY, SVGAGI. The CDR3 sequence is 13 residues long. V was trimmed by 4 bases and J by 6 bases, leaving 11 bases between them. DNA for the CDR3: TGTGCCAGCAGTTCGGGTGAGAGGGATACGCAGTATTTT. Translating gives CASSSGERDTQYF.

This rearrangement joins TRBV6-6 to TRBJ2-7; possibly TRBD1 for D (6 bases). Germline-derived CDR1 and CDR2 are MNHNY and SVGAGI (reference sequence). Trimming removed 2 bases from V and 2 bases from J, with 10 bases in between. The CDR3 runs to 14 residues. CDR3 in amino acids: CASSYNQGTYEQYF. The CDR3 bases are TGTGCCAGCAGTTACAACCAGGGGACCTACGAGCAGTACTTC.

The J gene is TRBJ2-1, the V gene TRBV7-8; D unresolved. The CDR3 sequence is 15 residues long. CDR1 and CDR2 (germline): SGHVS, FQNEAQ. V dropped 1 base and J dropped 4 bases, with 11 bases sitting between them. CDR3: CASSLDHTVYNEQFF. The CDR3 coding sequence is TGTGCCAGCAGCTTAGATCATACAGTATACAATGAGCAGTTCTTC.

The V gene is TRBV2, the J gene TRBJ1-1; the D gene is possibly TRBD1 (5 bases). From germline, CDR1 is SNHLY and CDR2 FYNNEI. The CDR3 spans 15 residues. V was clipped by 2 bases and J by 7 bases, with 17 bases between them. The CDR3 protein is CASSEMGTASLEAFF. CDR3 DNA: TGTGCCAGCAGTGAAATGGGGACTGCGTCCCTTGAAGCTTTCTTT.

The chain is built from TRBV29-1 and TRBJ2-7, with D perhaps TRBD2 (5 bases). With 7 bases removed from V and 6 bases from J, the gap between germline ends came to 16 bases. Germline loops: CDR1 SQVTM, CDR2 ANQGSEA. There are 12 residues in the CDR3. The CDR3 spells CSATRSEGEQYF. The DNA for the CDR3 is TGCAGCGCCACGAGGAGTGAGGGCGAGCAGTACTTC.

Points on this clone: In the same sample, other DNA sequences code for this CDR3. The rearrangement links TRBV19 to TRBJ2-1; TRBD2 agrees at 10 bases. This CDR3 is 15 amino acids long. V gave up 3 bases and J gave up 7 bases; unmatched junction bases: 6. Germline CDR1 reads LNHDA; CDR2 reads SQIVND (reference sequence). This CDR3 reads CASSIPAGGRNEQFF. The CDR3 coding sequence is TGTGCCAGTAGTATCCCAGCGGGGGGGAGGAATGAGCAGTTCTTC.

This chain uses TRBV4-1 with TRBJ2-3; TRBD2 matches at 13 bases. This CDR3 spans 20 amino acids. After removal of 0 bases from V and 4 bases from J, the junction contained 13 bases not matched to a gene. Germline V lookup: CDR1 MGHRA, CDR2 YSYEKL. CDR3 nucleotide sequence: TGCGCCAGCAGCCAAGATGGGGGACTAGCGGGGAGAGAGTTGGCAGATACGCAGTATTTT. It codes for CASSQDGGLAGRELADTQYF.